These 21 T cell receptor beta chains originate from one sample sequenced in a study of cytotoxic CD8 clonotypes in ibrutinib-treated CLL (dated by TCRdb to about 2021). The library came from the immunoSEQ multiplex PCR assay. Here the immuneACCESS table is served through TCRdb, limited to in-frame sequences with V and J called. Missing clones are a known gap in these copies; in checked studies unresolved V genes cover under half, and the rest lacks a known reason. In this sample the table shows around 14,000 clones, less than 55% of which occur a single time. Less than 45% of the sample is taken by the ten largest. The source was PBMCs, collected at an approximately 26-month disease-progression time point, from a patient treated with ibrutinib. The receptors were gathered from a human donor with chronic lymphocytic leukemia.

The V gene is TRBV6-6, the J gene TRBJ2-3; D perhaps matches TRBD1 (5 bases). This CDR3 spans 15 amino acids. CDR1 and CDR2 from the germline V gene are MNHNY and SVGAGI (reference sequence). Trimming stripped 5 bases from V and 0 bases from J, with 12 bases between. The CDR3 DNA reads as TGTGCCAGCAGTGCGAAGGGGTTTAGCACAGATACGCAGTATTTT. Its protein product is CASSAKGFSTDTQYF.

This chain uses TRBV5-1 with TRBJ2-5; 8 bases are shared with TRBD1. This CDR3 comprises 17 residues. With 0 bases clipped from V and 0 bases from J, the junction kept 7 bases outside the gene matches. CDR1 and CDR2 (germline): SGHRS, YFSETQ. CDR3 residues: CASSLGGTGQYQETQYF. CDR3 DNA: TGCGCCAGCAGCTTGGGCGGGACAGGACAGTACCAAGAGACCCAGTACTTC.

This clone turned up a few times. The chain joins TRBV29-1 to TRBJ2-3, with TRBD1 as a possible D gene (5 bases). The germline CDR1 and CDR2 sequences are SQVTM and ANQGSEA. Trimming removed 2 bases from V and 1 base from J, with 16 bases in between. The CDR3 length is 16 residues. In nucleotides, the CDR3 is TGCAGCGTTGAAACGCCAGGGAAAGGGGGCACAGATACGCAGTATTTT. Its translation is CSVETPGKGGTDTQYF.

The CDR3 DNA reads TGTGCCTGGAACCGGTATACTAACTATGGCTACACCTTC. It yields the protein CAWNRYTNYGYTF. V and J are TRBV30 and TRBJ1-2, with D uncertain. V was trimmed by 4 bases and J by 0 bases, leaving 9 bases between them. This CDR3 has 13 residues. Germline loops: CDR1 GTSNPN, CDR2 SVGIG (reference sequence).

The rearrangement links TRBV5-5 to TRBJ2-5; D gene unclear. The V end lost 4 bases, the J end lost 0 bases, and 13 bases lay between the germline ends. The CDR3 totals 15 residues. In germline, CDR1 is SGHKS, CDR2 YYEKEE (reference sequence). CDR3 DNA: TGTGCCAGCAGCCCCCCTCTAGGGAACCAAGAGACCCAGTACTTC. This translates into CASSPPLGNQETQYF.

This clone is deemed medium-sized. CDR3 nucleotide sequence: TGTGCCAGTACTCGGGACAGGGTCAATGAGCAGTTCTTC. Amino acid sequence: CASTRDRVNEQFF. The chain employs TRBV19 and TRBJ2-1; 9 positions match TRBD1. This CDR3 comprises 13 residues. CDR1 is LNHDA, CDR2 SQIVND, per germline (reference sequence). J gave up 6 bases and V 7 bases, and 4 bases lay outside the gene matches.

The rearrangement links TRBV5-1 to TRBJ2-4; D is perhaps TRBD1 (6 bases). CDR3 size: 13 residues. Germline V gives CDR1 SGHRS, CDR2 YFSETQ. Trimming stripped 1 base from V and 9 bases from J, with 11 bases between. Here the CDR3 reads CASSLRGTVIQYF. In nucleotides, the CDR3 is TGCGCCAGCAGCTTGAGGGGGACGGTCATTCAGTACTTC.

The gene calls are TRBV6-1 and TRBJ1-1, with TRBD1 matching 9 bases. J gave up 6 bases and V 4 bases, and 12 bases lay outside the gene matches. Per germline, CDR1 MNHNS and CDR2 SASEGT. The CDR3 length is 16 residues. The CDR3 loop reads CASSGPGQGLAAEAFF. In nucleotides, the CDR3 is TGTGCCAGCAGTGGCCCGGGACAGGGCCTGGCCGCTGAAGCTTTCTTT.

The gene calls are TRBV2 and TRBJ2-4, with TRBD2 matching over 12 bases. Unmatched junction bases numbered 7, after V lost 6 bases and J lost 10 bases. CDR1 is SNHLY, CDR2 FYNNEI, per germline. The CDR3 consists of 14 residues. The CDR3 DNA is TGTGCCAGCAGAAAAACTAGCGGGGGGCCGATTCAGTACTTC. This codes for CASRKTSGGPIQYF.

The rearrangement joins TRBV4-1 to TRBJ1-6; TRBD1 might be the D (5 bases). The CDR3 contains 15 residues. Looked up from germline, CDR1 is MGHRA and CDR2 is YSYEKL. The V end was cut by 2 bases, the J end by 6 bases, with 11 bases between. CDR3 bases: TGCGCCAGCAGCCAAACCGGGGGAAGTAATTCACCCCTCCACTTT. This translates into CASSQTGGSNSPLHF.

Relative to its sample, this clone is medium-sized (0.01 to 0.1%). The rearrangement uses TRBV18 and TRBJ1-2; D may be TRBD1 (5 bases). Trimming removed 4 bases at V and 6 bases at J, with 15 bases between. The CDR3 spans 14 residues. The germline CDR1 and CDR2 sequences are KGHSH and LQKENI. As DNA, the CDR3 is TGTGCCAGCTCACGGGTGCGAGGGGATGATGGCTACACCTTC. Its protein product is CASSRVRGDDGYTF.

The V call is TRBV18, the J call TRBJ1-1; D unresolved. This CDR3 is 14 amino acids long. Germline CDR1 is KGHSH and CDR2 is LQKENI. The germline V and J ends were trimmed by 6 bases and 3 bases, with 14 bases remaining between them. CDR3 nucleotides: TGTGCCAGCTCGTCCATCGGGCAGGACACTGAAGCTTTCTTT. It encodes CASSSIGQDTEAFF.

The J gene is TRBJ1-5, the V gene TRBV7-9; D gene ambiguous. Germline-derived CDR1 and CDR2 are SEHNR and FQNEAQ (reference sequence). CDR3 length equals 13 residues. V lost 2 bases and J 3 bases, leaving 5 bases between the germline ends. CDR3 loop: CASSLRSNQPQHF. CDR3 nucleotides: TGTGCCAGCAGCTTAAGGTCCAATCAGCCCCAGCATTTT.

J is TRBJ2-3 and V is TRBV2; no clear D gene. This CDR3 has 13 residues. The germline V gene has CDR1 SNHLY and CDR2 FYNNEI. V gave up 6 bases and J gave up 4 bases, with 11 bases separating them. The CDR3 DNA reads as TGTGCCAGCAGAGCCCAGTTCGCAGATACGCAGTATTTT. It codes for CASRAQFADTQYF.

This chain connects TRBV15 to TRBJ1-4; D is uncertain. Germline CDR1 LNHNV, CDR2 YYDKDF (reference sequence). The CDR3 has 14 amino acids. V dropped 4 bases and J dropped 0 bases, with 6 bases sitting between them. The CDR3 protein is CATSTRSTNEKLFF. The CDR3 DNA reads TGTGCCACCAGCACCCGATCAACTAATGAAAAACTGTTTTTT.

This clone turned up a few times. The V and J genes are TRBV6-1 and TRBJ1-1; no reliable D call. CDR1 and CDR2 from the germline V gene are MNHNS and SASEGT. The V end was cut by 6 bases, the J end by 1 base, with 6 bases between. The CDR3 sequence is 12 residues long. Here the CDR3 reads CASSQGNTEAFF. The CDR3 bases are TGTGCCAGCAGCCAAGGGAACACTGAAGCTTTCTTT.

This chain connects TRBV13 to TRBJ2-7; 8 bases match TRBD1. The V and J ends lost 4 bases and 2 bases, in that order; junction bases with no gene match: 7. The CDR3 has 15 amino acids. From germline, CDR1 is PRHDT and CDR2 FYEKMQ (reference sequence). CDR3 residues: CASSSGTGGPYEQYF. CDR3 nucleotides: TGTGCCAGCAGCTCCGGGACAGGAGGCCCCTACGAGCAGTACTTC.

The chain carries TRBV5-1 and TRBJ2-2; a weak D match, TRBD2 (5 bases). V dropped 2 bases and J dropped 0 bases, with 8 bases sitting between them. In germline, CDR1 is SGHRS, CDR2 YFSETQ. This CDR3 spans 15 amino acids. CDR3 coding DNA: TGCGCCAGCAGCTTAACGACTACGAACACCGGGGAGCTGTTTTTT. This codes for CASSLTTTNTGELFF.

The chain is built from TRBV29-1 and TRBJ1-2; D is uncertain. Per germline, CDR1 SQVTM and CDR2 ANQGSEA. The CDR3 contains 12 residues. V shed 5 bases and J shed 2 bases, with 9 bases lying between them. In nucleotides, the CDR3 is TGCAGCGTTAGATTGGAGAACTATGGCTACACCTTC. This translates into CSVRLENYGYTF.

This chain joins TRBV5-1 and TRBJ1-6, with 8 nucleotides matching TRBD1. V shed 4 bases, J shed 7 bases, and the junction held 7 bases outside the gene matches. The V gene's germline CDR1 is SGHRS and CDR2 YFSETQ. This CDR3 is built from 15 residues. The CDR3 here is CASSPGQGQNSPLHF. The CDR3 DNA is TGCGCCAGCAGCCCCGGACAGGGTCAGAATTCACCCCTCCACTTT.

This rearrangement joins TRBV25-1 to TRBJ1-1; TRBD1 matches at 11 bases. Losses at the gene ends were 7 bases for V and 7 bases for J; bases not matched to a gene: 5. CDR1 is MGHDK and CDR2 is SYGVNS in the germline V gene. There are 13 residues in the CDR3. The CDR3 coding sequence is TGTGCCAGCATTGGGACAGGGGGGGTTGAAGCTTTCTTT. Its translation is CASIGTGGVEAFF.